This T cell receptor beta chain was recovered during a study of blood T cell repertoires in COVID-19. The overall study: In each case, the material was cDNA or gDNA derived from T cells, B-cell-depleted T cells, or PBMCs.

V lost 6 bases and J 5 bases, leaving 11 bases between the germline ends. The CDR3 spans 13 residues. CDR1 and CDR2 (germline): MNHEY, SVGAGI. Authors' data handling: Counts of nucleated cells, estimated from reference gene primer amplification, were obtained. TCRdb's table, derived via immunoSEQ multiplex PCR, lists solely in-frame clones and lacks some. V and J calls and clone size come straight from that table; D and trimming were deduced from the DNA. The sample shows some 400,000 clones, 85% to 90% of them seen only once. The age range of participants was about 18 to 95 years, with residence in around 22 US areas. Donors were grouped by their self-reported clinical history.

The chain is built from TRBV6-5 and TRBJ2-1; D remains unclear. Sequencing input: PBMCs or T cells enriched from blood (not recorded which). The source of this sequence is a man aged 25 to 45 who had recovered from COVID-19. CDR3 sequence (DNA): TGTGCCAGCAGGAGACCTAGAGACAATGAGCAGTTCTTC. Amino acid sequence: CASRRPRDNEQFF.